Listed below are T cell receptor beta chains from one sample, sequenced in a study of identical twins. MiXCR, run by TCRdb on the 5' RACE reads, gives a single entry per CDR3 protein. The repertoire holds some 500,000 distinct CDR3 sequences, with over 8.5% as singletons. A further study also used this sample, focusing on yellow fever vaccine responses in identical twins.

Material for sequencing was PBMCs. The source of these receptors is a woman in her late teens or twenties in good health. The CDR3 runs from the conserved cysteine through the conserved F or W. Each record gives: clone size, D gene, V gene, J gene, CDR3 protein, CDR3 DNA. A D gene is named only where the DNA matches it firmly. Size is omitted from some rows. Given values are once, few, many or a class for expanded clones.

many	TRBD2	TRBV29-1	TRBJ2-7	CSVELGGYEQYF	TGCAGCGTTGAATTGGGAGGGTACGAGCAGTACTTC
few	.	TRBV29-1	TRBJ1-4	CSGLGVGNEKLFF	TGCAGCGGACTAGGGGTCGGGAATGAAAAACTGTTTTTT
few	.	TRBV3-1	TRBJ2-7	CASKAGQGGYEQYF	TGTGCCAGCAAGGCGGGGCAGGGGGGCTACGAGCAGTACTTC
few	.	TRBV6-1	TRBJ2-7	CASSSRPRFEQYF	TGTGCCAGCAGTAGCCGCCCGCGCTTTGAGCAGTACTTC
.	.	TRBV6-2/TRBV6-3	TRBJ1-2	CASSLVRSDGYTF	TGTGCCAGCAGTTTGGTCAGGTCGGATGGCTACACCTTC
.	.	TRBV4-1	TRBJ2-7	CASSQEQGRNYEHYF	TGCGCCAGCAGCCAAGAGCAGGGAAGAAACTACGAGCATTACTTC
few	.	TRBV7-9	TRBJ1-1	CASSSLLGSGTEAFF	TGTGCCAGCAGTTCCCTTCTGGGTAGCGGCACTGAAGCTTTCTTT
few	TRBD2	TRBV2	TRBJ2-1	CASSSGSLSYNEQFF	TGTGCCAGCAGTAGCGGGAGTTTGTCCTACAATGAGCAGTTCTTC
few	.	TRBV6-5	TRBJ2-5	CASSNPGVETQYF	TGTGCCAGCAGTAACCCGGGAGTAGAGACCCAGTACTTC
many	.	TRBV12-3/TRBV12-4	TRBJ2-7	CASSLDRYSYEQYF	TGTGCCAGCAGTTTAGACAGGTACTCCTACGAGCAGTACTTC
.	.	TRBV11-2	TRBJ2-7	CASSPGRMYEQYF	TGTGCCAGCAGCCCTGGGCGGATGTACGAGCAGTACTTC
few	.	TRBV5-1	TRBJ2-3	CASSSGRLRLDTQYF	TGCGCCAGCAGCTCTGGACGGCTCAGGCTGGATACGCAGTATTTT
few	TRBD1	TRBV7-2	TRBJ2-7	CASGRTGRISYEQYF	TGTGCCAGCGGGAGGACAGGGAGAATAAGCTACGAGCAGTACTTC
few	.	TRBV30	TRBJ2-1	CAWTTGSYEQFF	TGTGCCTGGACCACAGGTAGCTATGAGCAGTTCTTC
.	TRBD2	TRBV4-3	TRBJ2-2	CASSQVGRAGNTGELFF	TGCGCCAGCAGCCAAGTTGGGAGGGCTGGGAACACCGGGGAGCTGTTTTTT
few	.	TRBV3-1	TRBJ2-2	CASSQLPATGELFF	TGTGCCAGCAGCCAGTTACCAGCAACCGGGGAGCTGTTTTTT
.	TRBD2	TRBV6-1	TRBJ2-7	CASSPLLAGTGSEQYF	TGTGCCAGCAGCCCCCTCCTAGCGGGAACAGGTTCCGAGCAGTACTTC
.	.	TRBV11-3	TRBJ2-3	CASSLDGTETDTQYF	TGTGCCAGCAGCTTAGACGGCACCGAGACAGATACGCAGTATTTT
few	.	TRBV6-1	TRBJ2-5	CASSGAGLTGETQYF	TGTGCCAGCAGCGGAGCCGGACTAACTGGAGAGACCCAGTACTTC
many	TRBD2	TRBV7-9	TRBJ2-3	CASSGREKTDTQYF	TGTGCCAGCAGCGGGAGGGAGAAGACAGATACGCAGTATTTT
few	.	TRBV4-3	TRBJ2-1	CASSQDLNSGSYNEQFF	TGCGCCAGCAGCCAAGACCTCAATAGCGGCTCCTACAATGAGCAGTTCTTC
few	.	TRBV7-9	TRBJ1-1	CASSLVPLTAEAFF	TGTGCCAGCAGCTTAGTACCCCTGACCGCTGAAGCTTTCTTT
few	.	TRBV6-2/TRBV6-3	TRBJ2-2	CATSRSGDHTGELFF	TGTGCCACCTCTCGGAGCGGAGATCACACCGGGGAGCTGTTTTTT
many	.	TRBV9	TRBJ2-2	CASSPPRGTQGGGELFF	TGTGCCAGCAGCCCCCCTCGGGGGACCCAAGGGGGCGGGGAGCTGTTTTTT
few	TRBD1	TRBV20-1	TRBJ2-3	CSALDRLDTQYF	TGCAGTGCCCTGGACAGGCTGGATACGCAGTATTTT
.	TRBD2	TRBV18	TRBJ2-5	CASSPLPGGSQETQYF	TGTGCCAGCTCACCGCTTCCCGGGGGGAGCCAAGAGACCCAGTACTTC
.	.	TRBV6-2/TRBV6-3	TRBJ2-1	CASSGTLYNEQFF	TGTGCCAGCAGCGGGACTCTCTACAATGAGCAGTTCTTC
few	.	TRBV12-3/TRBV12-4	TRBJ1-5	CASSSSESSNQPQHF	TGTGCCAGCAGCTCCTCAGAATCTAGCAATCAGCCCCAGCATTTT
many	TRBD1	TRBV7-9	TRBJ2-3	CASSLIPGQGRLDTQYF	TGTGCCAGCAGCCTAATACCGGGACAGGGACGGTTGGATACGCAGTATTTT
.	.	TRBV5-6	TRBJ2-2	CASSLGLAVGELFF	TGTGCCAGCAGCTTGGGCCTAGCTGTCGGGGAGCTGTTTTTT
.	TRBD2	TRBV20-1	TRBJ2-3	CSARMKPGTSDTDTQYF	TGCAGTGCTAGAATGAAACCGGGGACTAGCGACACAGATACGCAGTATTTT
many	.	TRBV5-1	TRBJ1-1	CASSYRTANTEAFF	TGCGCCAGCAGCTACCGGACAGCCAACACTGAAGCTTTCTTT
.	TRBD2	TRBV9	TRBJ2-1	CASSPEGEGYNEQFF	TGTGCCAGCAGCCCCGAAGGGGAGGGCTACAATGAGCAGTTCTTC
few	.	TRBV12-3/TRBV12-4	TRBJ2-5	CASSLDAGDGETQYF	TGTGCCAGCAGTTTAGATGCTGGGGACGGTGAGACCCAGTACTTC
once	TRBD2	TRBV4-1	TRBJ2-1	CASSQSLTSGRRQFF	TGCGCCAGCAGCCAGTCCCTGACTAGCGGGAGAAGACAGTTCTTC
many	TRBD1	TRBV7-2	TRBJ2-7	CASSYRQGSHEQYF	TGTGCCAGCAGCTACCGACAGGGCTCCCACGAGCAGTACTTC
few	.	TRBV11-1	TRBJ2-2	CASSLRGAPTGELFF	TGTGCCAGCAGCCTTAGGGGGGCGCCCACCGGGGAGCTGTTTTTT
.	TRBD1	TRBV7-9	TRBJ2-2	CASSLESRGTGELFF	TGTGCCAGCAGCTTAGAATCCAGGGGGACCGGGGAGCTGTTTTTT
many	TRBD2	TRBV6-4	TRBJ2-3	CASRRGGVDTDTQYF	TGTGCCAGCAGACGGGGGGGCGTCGACACAGATACGCAGTATTTT
.	.	TRBV12-3/TRBV12-4	TRBJ2-2	CASSFFGGPGELFF	TGTGCCAGCAGTTTTTTCGGGGGTCCCGGGGAGCTGTTTTTT
few	.	TRBV25-1	TRBJ2-5	CASSLTSWGTQYF	TGTGCCAGCAGTCTAACTAGTTGGGGGACCCAGTACTTC
many	.	TRBV12-3/TRBV12-4	TRBJ1-5	CASSLEGGGNQPQHF	TGTGCCAGCAGTTTGGAGGGAGGCGGTAATCAGCCCCAGCATTTT
few	.	TRBV28	TRBJ2-1	CASSLFAVSGNEQFF	TGTGCCAGCAGTTTATTTGCGGTTAGCGGAAATGAGCAGTTCTTC
many	TRBD2	TRBV27	TRBJ2-3	CASSSGLAAPSTDTQYF	TGTGCCAGCAGTTCGGGACTAGCGGCACCTAGCACAGATACGCAGTATTTT
few	.	TRBV10-3	TRBJ2-5	CAISATGASETQYF	TGTGCCATCAGTGCGACGGGGGCTAGCGAGACCCAGTACTTC
.	.	TRBV7-6	TRBJ2-7	CASSLEEVGEQYF	TGTGCCAGCAGCTTAGAGGAGGTTGGGGAGCAGTACTTC
few	.	TRBV29-1	TRBJ2-2	CSVNLGGTPKSGELFFF	.
.	.	TRBV20-1	TRBJ2-1	CSARDGGGNEQFF	TGCAGTGCTAGAGATGGCGGCGGGAATGAGCAGTTCTTC
many	.	TRBV15	TRBJ2-1	CATSRDRLGEQFF	TGTGCCACCAGCAGAGATCGCCTCGGTGAGCAGTTCTTC
.	.	TRBV29-1	TRBJ2-1	CSVEGSSYNEQFF	TGCAGCGTTGAAGGGAGCTCCTACAATGAGCAGTTCTTC